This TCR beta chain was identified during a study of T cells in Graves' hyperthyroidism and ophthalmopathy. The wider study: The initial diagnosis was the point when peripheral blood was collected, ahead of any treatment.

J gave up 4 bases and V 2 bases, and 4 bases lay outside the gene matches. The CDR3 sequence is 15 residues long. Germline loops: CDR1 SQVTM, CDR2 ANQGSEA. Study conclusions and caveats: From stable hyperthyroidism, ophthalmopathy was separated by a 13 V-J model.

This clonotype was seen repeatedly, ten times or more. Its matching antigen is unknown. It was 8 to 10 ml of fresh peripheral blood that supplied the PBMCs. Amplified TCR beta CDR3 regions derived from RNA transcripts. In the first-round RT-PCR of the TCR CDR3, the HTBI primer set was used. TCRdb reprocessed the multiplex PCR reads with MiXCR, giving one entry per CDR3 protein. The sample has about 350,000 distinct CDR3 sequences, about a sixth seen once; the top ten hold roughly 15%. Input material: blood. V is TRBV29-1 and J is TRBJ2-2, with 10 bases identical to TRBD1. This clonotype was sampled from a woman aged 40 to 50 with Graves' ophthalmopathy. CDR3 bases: TGCAGCGTTGAACCCGGGACAGGGGCCACCGGGGAGCTGTTTTTT. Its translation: CSVEPGTGATGELFF.